This TCR beta chain came from a study of blood T cells in healthy people across ages. General study findings and limits: The lack of PBMC sorting stopped any conclusive naive versus antigen-experienced comparison.

Germline V lookup: CDR1 MNHEY, CDR2 SMNVEV (reference sequence). The CDR3 spans 17 residues. About 10 milliliters of peripheral blood were drawn from each donor. The use of a sample-barcoded 5' primer and a J-beta primer mix characterized a second PCR of roughly 6 to 11 cycles. Each TCR beta cDNA got a 12-nucleotide random molecular identifier. Every individual sample yielded 2.5 million or more paired-end reads (each containing CDR3). TCRdb fed the 5' RACE reads into MiXCR, producing one record per CDR3 protein. The sample records about 900,000 distinct CDR3 sequences, 45% to 50% being singletons. Concerning this clonotype: Antigen specificity is unknown. The junction shows a germline mismatch at one end, possibly a read error.

Sequenced material: blood. This rearrangement joins TRBV27 to TRBJ2-1; D possibly corresponds to TRBD1 (6 bases). This sequence was found in a man aged 25-45 years in good health. CDR3: CASRPSTATVGDKEQFF. DNA for the CDR3: TGTGCCAGCAGACCATCGACAGCCACAGTGGGGGACAAGGAGCAGTTCTTC.